A selection of T cell receptor beta chains follows, all from one sample in a study of T cell repertoires in cytomegalovirus infection. TCRdb itself ran the reads through MiXCR, one entry per CDR3 protein. The sample has fewer than 250,000 distinct CDR3 sequences, around 12% seen once; the top ten hold 1.6%. Material: PBMCs. The receptors were sampled from a human donor in good health (CMV status not recorded). Some clones in this sample may be carry-over from other donors' samples. CDR3s leave out the opening cysteine and the closing phenylalanine or tryptophan. Not all rows give a size; the values are once, few, many and, for expanded clones, a class.

V	size	J	CDR3
TRBV7-9	many	TRBJ2-7	ASSPGTEAYEQY
TRBV2	many	TRBJ2-7	ASSASGGAPWEQY
TRBV14	-	TRBJ1-4	ASSQELGIKLF
TRBV7-2	-	TRBJ2-5	ASSPGGGRETQY
TRBV7-2	many	TRBJ1-1	ASSLGGTGGSTEAF
TRBV7-2	many	TRBJ2-7	ASSLGLASIYEQY
TRBV3-1	-	TRBJ2-1	ASSQDERTYNEQF
TRBV4-3	-	TRBJ1-1	ASSQILGDTEAF
TRBV9	-	TRBJ2-5	ASSVGGAGGPQKTQY
TRBV7-2	many	TRBJ1-5	ASSLVTGSNQPQH
TRBV5-1	-	TRBJ2-3	ASSWGLAVTDTQY
TRBV3-1	-	TRBJ1-2	ASSQETERTYGYT
TRBV19	few	TRBJ1-1	ASSIGVGQGNTEAF
TRBV7-2	many	TRBJ1-2	ASSLDRQGAVYGYT
TRBV20-1	-	TRBJ2-1	SARVGASGYNEQF
TRBV6-5	many	TRBJ1-2	ASSSLSATGGYGYT
TRBV29-1	few	TRBJ2-4	SVETPRGKNIQY
TRBV6-2/TRBV6-3	few	TRBJ2-3	ASTRTGLAGALTDTQY
TRBV7-2	many	TRBJ1-5	ASSLFQGPNQPQH
TRBV6-5	-	TRBJ1-5	ASSSRRGQGNQPQH
TRBV5-1	few	TRBJ2-1	ASSPRDRGPRSYNEQF
TRBV23-1	few	TRBJ1-5	ASSTEFEGNQPQH
TRBV28	few	TRBJ2-5	ASSNVLAGVETQY
TRBV28	many	TRBJ2-5	ASSYNDRLPQETQY
TRBV19	-	TRBJ2-2	ASSESLLGTGELF
TRBV29-1	-	TRBJ2-5	SVVTGEETQY
TRBV19	many	TRBJ2-1	ATTEGGRGGGNEQF
TRBV6-2/TRBV6-3	many	TRBJ1-5	ASSYAPLMGDHSNQPQH
TRBV3-1	-	TRBJ2-5	ASSRTVGGETQY
TRBV20-1	few	TRBJ1-4	SARGTEQNEKLF
TRBV19	few	TRBJ1-2	ASTATQSPYGYT
TRBV7-2	many	TRBJ1-1	ASSLTSGTSEAF
TRBV29-1	-	TRBJ2-3	SATTGGGTDTQY
TRBV12-3/TRBV12-4	-	TRBJ2-4	ASSLSITGDKNIQY
TRBV12-3/TRBV12-4	many	TRBJ2-7	ASSRGGQYYEQY
TRBV7-2	many	TRBJ2-5	ASSDNLYPQETQY
TRBV7-4	-	TRBJ2-7	ASSADSGGYEQY
TRBV6-1	many	TRBJ2-1	ASTSGGPWF
TRBV7-2	-	TRBJ1-5	ASSSRQGNQPQH
TRBV12-3/TRBV12-4	many	TRBJ2-7	ASSLRTSSYEQY
TRBV20-1	few	TRBJ2-5	SATGLAGQETQY
TRBV11-1	many	TRBJ2-7	ASSLTASSYEQY
TRBV29-1	few	TRBJ1-1	SVPSGVMNTEAF
TRBV5-4	few	TRBJ2-5	ASSPKRGYQETQY
TRBV7-2	many	TRBJ1-1	ASSSAQGGNTEAF
TRBV4-1	few	TRBJ1-2	ASSYHRGGDYGYT
TRBV20-1	many	TRBJ2-3	SCYYGSEGGDTQY
TRBV7-2	many	TRBJ1-6	ASSPGVNSPLH
TRBV5-1	-	TRBJ2-1	ASSTGNAGFPNEQF
TRBV14	few	TRBJ2-2	ASSQGATSGRSGELF
TRBV7-2	many	TRBJ2-3	ASSLGLAADTQY
TRBV7-2	many	TRBJ2-7	ASSRDTYEQY
TRBV28	few	TRBJ2-7	ASSLNPSGGYEQY
TRBV6-4	few	TRBJ2-2	ASSDTSGAGELF
TRBV25-1	many	TRBJ2-5	ASSEDSQETQY
TRBV12-3/TRBV12-4	-	TRBJ2-1	ASALAGGILREQF
TRBV7-3	few	TRBJ2-1	ASSLTSSGFEQF
TRBV6-2/TRBV6-3	few	TRBJ2-1	ASTKSLIIDEQF
TRBV7-2	many	TRBJ1-6	ASSLRQGGYNSPLH
TRBV6-2/TRBV6-3	-	TRBJ1-2	ASTPFREADNYGYT